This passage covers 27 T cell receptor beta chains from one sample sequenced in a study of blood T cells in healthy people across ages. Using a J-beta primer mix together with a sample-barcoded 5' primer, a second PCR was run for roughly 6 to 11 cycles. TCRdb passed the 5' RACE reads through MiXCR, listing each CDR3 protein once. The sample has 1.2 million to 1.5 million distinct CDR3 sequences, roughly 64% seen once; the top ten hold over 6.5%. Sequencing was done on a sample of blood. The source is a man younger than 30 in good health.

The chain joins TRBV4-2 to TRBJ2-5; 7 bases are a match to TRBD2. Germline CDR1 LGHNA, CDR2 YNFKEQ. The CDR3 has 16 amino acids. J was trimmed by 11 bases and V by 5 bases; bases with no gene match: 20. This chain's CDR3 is CASSYEASGFVGEQYF. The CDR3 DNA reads TGTGCCAGCAGCTACGAGGCTAGCGGATTTGTGGGTGAGCAGTACTTC.

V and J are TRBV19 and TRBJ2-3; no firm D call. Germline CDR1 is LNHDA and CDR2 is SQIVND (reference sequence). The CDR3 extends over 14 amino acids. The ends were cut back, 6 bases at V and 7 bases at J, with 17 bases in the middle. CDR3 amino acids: CASSPAIYGYTQYF. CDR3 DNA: TGTGCCAGTAGCCCAGCCATTTACGGATATACGCAGTATTTT.

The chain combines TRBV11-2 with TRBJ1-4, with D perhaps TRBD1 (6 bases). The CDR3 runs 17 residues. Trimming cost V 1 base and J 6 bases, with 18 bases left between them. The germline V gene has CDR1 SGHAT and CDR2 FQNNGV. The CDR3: CASSLGLWGARDEKLFF. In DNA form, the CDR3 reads TGTGCCAGCAGCTTAGGGCTGTGGGGGGCGCGGGATGAAAAACTGTTTTTT.

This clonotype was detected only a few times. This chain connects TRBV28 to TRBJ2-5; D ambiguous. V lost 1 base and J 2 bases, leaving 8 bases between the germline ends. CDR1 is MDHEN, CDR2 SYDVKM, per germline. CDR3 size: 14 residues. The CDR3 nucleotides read TGTGCCAGCAGTTTATTAGGATTACAAGAGACCCAGTACTTC. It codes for CASSLLGLQETQYF.

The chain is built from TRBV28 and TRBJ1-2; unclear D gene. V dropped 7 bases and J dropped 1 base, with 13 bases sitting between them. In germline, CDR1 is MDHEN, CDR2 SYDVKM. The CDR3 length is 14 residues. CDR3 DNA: TGTGCCAGCAAGGAGGGAGGAGGTAACTATGGCTACACCTTC. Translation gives CASKEGGGNYGYTF.

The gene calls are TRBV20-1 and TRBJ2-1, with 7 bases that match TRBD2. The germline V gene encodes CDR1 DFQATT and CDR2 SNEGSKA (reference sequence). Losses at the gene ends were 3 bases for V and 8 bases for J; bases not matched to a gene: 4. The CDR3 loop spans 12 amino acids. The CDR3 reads CSASVGGYEQFF. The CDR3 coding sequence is TGCAGTGCTAGTGTGGGAGGGTATGAGCAGTTCTTC.

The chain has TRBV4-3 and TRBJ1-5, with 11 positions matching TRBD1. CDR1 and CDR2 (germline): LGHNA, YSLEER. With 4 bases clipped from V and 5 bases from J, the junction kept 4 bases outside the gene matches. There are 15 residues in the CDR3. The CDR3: CASSRDRGADQPQHF. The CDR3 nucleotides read TGCGCCAGCAGCCGGGACAGGGGGGCAGATCAGCCCCAGCATTTT.

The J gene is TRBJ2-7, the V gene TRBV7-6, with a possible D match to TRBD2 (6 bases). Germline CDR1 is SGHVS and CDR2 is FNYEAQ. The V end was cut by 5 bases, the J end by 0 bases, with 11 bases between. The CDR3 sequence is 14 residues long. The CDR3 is CASSKERVSYEQYF. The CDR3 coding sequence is TGTGCCAGCAGCAAGGAGCGGGTCTCCTACGAGCAGTACTTC.

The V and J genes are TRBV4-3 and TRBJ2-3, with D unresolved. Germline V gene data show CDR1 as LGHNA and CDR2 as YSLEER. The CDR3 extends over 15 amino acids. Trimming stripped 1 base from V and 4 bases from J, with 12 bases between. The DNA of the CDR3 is TGCGCCAGCAGCCAAGTCGGAACGCGCCCAGATACGCAGTATTTT. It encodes CASSQVGTRPDTQYF.

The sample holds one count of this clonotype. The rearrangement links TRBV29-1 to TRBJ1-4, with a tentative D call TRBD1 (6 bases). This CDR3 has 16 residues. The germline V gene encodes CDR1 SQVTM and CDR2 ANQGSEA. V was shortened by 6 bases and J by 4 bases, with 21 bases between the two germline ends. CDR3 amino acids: CSVKQGSWFNNEKLFF. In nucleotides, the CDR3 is TGCAGCGTGAAACAGGGTTCATGGTTCAATAATGAAAAACTGTTTTTT.

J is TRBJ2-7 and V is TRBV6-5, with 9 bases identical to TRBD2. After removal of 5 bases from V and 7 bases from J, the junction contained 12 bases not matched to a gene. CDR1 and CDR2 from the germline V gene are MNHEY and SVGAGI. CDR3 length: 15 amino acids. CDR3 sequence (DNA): TGTGCCAGCAGTAACATTCGCGGGAGGGCCGCTGAGCAGTACTTC. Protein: CASSNIRGRAAEQYF.

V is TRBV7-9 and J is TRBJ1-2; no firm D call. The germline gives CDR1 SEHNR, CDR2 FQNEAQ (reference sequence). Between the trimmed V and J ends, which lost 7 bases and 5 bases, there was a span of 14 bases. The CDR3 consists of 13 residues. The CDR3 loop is CASNSREVYGYTF. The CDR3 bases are TGTGCCAGCAACAGTCGGGAGGTGTATGGCTACACCTTC.

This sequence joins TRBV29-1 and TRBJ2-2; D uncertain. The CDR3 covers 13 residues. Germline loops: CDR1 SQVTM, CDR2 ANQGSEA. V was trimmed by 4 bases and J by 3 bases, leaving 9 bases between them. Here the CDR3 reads CSVASADTGELFF. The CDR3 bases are TGCAGCGTTGCGTCGGCAGACACCGGGGAGCTGTTTTTT.

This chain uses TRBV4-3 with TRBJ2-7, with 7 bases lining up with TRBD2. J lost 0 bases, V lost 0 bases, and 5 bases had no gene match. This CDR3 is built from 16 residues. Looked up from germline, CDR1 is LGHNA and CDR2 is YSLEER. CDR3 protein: CASSQELGGSSYEQYF. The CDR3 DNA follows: TGCGCCAGCAGCCAAGAGCTGGGGGGGAGCTCCTACGAGCAGTACTTC.

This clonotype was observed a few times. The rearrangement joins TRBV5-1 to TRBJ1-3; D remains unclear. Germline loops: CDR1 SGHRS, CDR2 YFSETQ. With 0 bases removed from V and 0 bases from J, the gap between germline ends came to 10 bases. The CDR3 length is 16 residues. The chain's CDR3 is CASSLEVGGSGNTIYF. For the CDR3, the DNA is TGCGCCAGCAGCTTGGAGGTCGGCGGCTCTGGAAACACCATATATTTT.

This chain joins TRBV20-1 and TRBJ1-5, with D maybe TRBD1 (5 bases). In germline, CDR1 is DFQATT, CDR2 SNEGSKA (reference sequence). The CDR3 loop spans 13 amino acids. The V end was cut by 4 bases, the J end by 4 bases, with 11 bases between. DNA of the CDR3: TGCAGTGCTAAATGGGGGGGTAATCAGCCCCAGCATTTT. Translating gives CSAKWGGNQPQHF.

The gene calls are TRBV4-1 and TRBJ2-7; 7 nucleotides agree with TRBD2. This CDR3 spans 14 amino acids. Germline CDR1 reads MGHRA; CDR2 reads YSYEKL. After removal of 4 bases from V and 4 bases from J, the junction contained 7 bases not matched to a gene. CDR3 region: CASSPLPGGYEQYF. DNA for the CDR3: TGCGCCAGCAGCCCGCTTCCGGGAGGATACGAGCAGTACTTC.

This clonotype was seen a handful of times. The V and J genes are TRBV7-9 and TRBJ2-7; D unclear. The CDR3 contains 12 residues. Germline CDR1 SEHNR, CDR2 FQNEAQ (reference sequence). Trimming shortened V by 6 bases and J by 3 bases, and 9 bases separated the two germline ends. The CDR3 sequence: CASSGGIYEQYF. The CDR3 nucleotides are TGTGCCAGCAGTGGTGGGATCTACGAGCAGTACTTC.

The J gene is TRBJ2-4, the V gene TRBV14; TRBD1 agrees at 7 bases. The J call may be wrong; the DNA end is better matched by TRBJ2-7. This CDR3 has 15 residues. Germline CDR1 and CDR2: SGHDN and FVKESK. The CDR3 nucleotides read TGTGCCAGCAGTCCTATCCGGGACAGCATCTACGAGCAGTACTTC. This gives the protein CASSPIRDSIYEQYF.

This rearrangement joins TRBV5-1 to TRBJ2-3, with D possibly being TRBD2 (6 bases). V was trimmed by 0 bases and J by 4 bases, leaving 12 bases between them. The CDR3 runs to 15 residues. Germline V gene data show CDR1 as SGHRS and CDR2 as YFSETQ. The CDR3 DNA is TGCGCCAGCAGCTTGGCCAATGAGCGGGCAGATACGCAGTATTTT. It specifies CASSLANERADTQYF.

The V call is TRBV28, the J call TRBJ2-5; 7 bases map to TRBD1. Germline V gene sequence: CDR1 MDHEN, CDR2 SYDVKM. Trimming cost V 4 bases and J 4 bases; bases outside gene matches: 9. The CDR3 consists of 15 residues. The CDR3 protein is CASSSHRTGVETQYF. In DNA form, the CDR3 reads TGTGCCAGCAGTTCCCATCGCACAGGGGTAGAGACCCAGTACTTC. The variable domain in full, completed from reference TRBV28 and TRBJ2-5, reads DVKVTQSSRYLVKRTGEKVFLECVQDMDHENMFWYRQDPGLGLRLIYFSYDVKMKEKGDIPEGYSVSREKKERFSLILESASTNQTSMYLCASSSHRTGVETQYFGPGTRLLVL.

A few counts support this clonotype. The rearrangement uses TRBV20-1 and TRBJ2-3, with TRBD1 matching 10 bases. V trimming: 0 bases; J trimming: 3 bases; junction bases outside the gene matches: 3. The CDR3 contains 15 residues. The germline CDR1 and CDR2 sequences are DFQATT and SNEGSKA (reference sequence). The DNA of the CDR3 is TGCAGTGCTAGAGAGACAGGGGGCAGAACAGATACGCAGTATTTT. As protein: CSARETGGRTDTQYF.

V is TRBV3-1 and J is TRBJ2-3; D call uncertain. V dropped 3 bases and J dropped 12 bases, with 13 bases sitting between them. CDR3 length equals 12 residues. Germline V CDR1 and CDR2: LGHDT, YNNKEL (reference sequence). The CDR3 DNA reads TGTGCCAGCAGCCATCGGGTTAATCGACAGTATTTT. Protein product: CASSHRVNRQYF.

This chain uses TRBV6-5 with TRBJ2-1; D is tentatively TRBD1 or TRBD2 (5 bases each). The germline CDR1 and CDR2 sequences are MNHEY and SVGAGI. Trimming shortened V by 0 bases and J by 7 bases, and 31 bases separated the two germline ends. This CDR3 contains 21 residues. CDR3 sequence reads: CASSYSMPDSFGVGDWNEQFF. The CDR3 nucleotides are TGTGCCAGCAGTTACTCGATGCCCGACAGTTTCGGGGTAGGCGATTGGAATGAGCAGTTCTTC.

CDR3 region: CASRDRVSYEQYF. The CDR3 DNA follows: TGTGCCAGCAGAGACAGGGTTTCCTACGAGCAGTACTTC. The chain employs TRBV12-3 or TRBV12-4 and TRBJ2-7, with TRBD1 matching over 7 bases. The ends lost 6 bases at V and 1 base at J; junction bases unmatched: 3. The CDR3 is 13 residues long.

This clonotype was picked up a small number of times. The CDR3 DNA reads as TGCGCCAGCAGCCGGGAAAACGAGCAGTACTTC. It encodes CASSRENEQYF. The genes are TRBV5-1 and TRBJ2-7; D is possibly TRBD2 (5 bases). The germline V and J ends were trimmed by 4 bases and 5 bases, with 7 bases remaining between them. The CDR3 spans 11 residues. The germline CDR1 and CDR2 sequences are SGHRS and YFSETQ.

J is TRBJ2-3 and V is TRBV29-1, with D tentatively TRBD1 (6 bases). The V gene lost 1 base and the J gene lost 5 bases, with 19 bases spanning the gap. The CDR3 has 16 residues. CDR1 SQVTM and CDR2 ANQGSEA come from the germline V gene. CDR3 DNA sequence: TGCAGCGTTGAAGTGGGACAACTCATCCAGCTAGATACGCAGTATTTT. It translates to CSVEVGQLIQLDTQYF.